This T cell receptor (beta chain) was obtained from a study of T cells in Graves' hyperthyroidism and ophthalmopathy. Across the whole study: The authors collected peripheral blood at initial diagnosis, before any treatment.

In this sample, this clonotype turned up many times. Amplified TCR beta CDR3 regions derived from RNA transcripts. First-round RT-PCR with HTBI primers amplified the TCR CDR3 region. TCRdb analysed the multiplex PCR reads with MiXCR anew, one entry per CDR3 protein. The sample includes more than 300,000 distinct CDR3 sequences, about 15% seen only once; the top ten take approximately 30%. V dropped 2 bases and J dropped 1 base, with 11 bases sitting between them. This CDR3 is 16 amino acids long. The germline CDR1 and CDR2 sequences are MNHEY and SVGAGI. The clonotype comes from a woman under 40 with Graves' hyperthyroidism that later progressed to Graves' ophthalmopathy. The gene calls are TRBV6-5 and TRBJ2-2, with D perhaps matching TRBD2 (5 bases). Input material: blood. The CDR3 DNA sequence: TGTGCCAGCAGTTACGGGGAGATCTGGAACACCGGGGAGCTGTTTTTT. Translated, it gives CASSYGEIWNTGELFF.